This TCR beta chain came from a study of blood T cells in healthy people across ages. V lost 5 bases to trimming and J lost 4 bases, with 15 bases between them. The CDR3 has 15 amino acids. Looked up from germline, CDR1 is SGHTA and CDR2 is FQGTGA. This clonotype was recorded a few times. No antigen is known for it. Regarding the study as a whole: In long-lived donors, naive CD4+ cell counts and diversity exceeded those of aged donors. Per million T cells, TCR beta diversity dropped roughly linearly as age increased.

It was with a sample-barcoded 5' primer and a J-beta primer mix that a second PCR of roughly 6 to 11 cycles was run. From the 5' RACE reads, TCRdb called clonotypes with MiXCR, one entry per CDR3 protein. The sample lists hundreds of thousands of distinct CDR3 sequences, 45% to 50% seen once, with 30% to 40% in the top ten. The chain joins TRBV7-3 to TRBJ2-1; the D gene could be TRBD1 or TRBD2 (6 bases each). Sequencing was carried out using blood. The TCR sequence derives from a woman aged 55-70 years in good health. The CDR3 DNA reads TGTGCCAGCAGCCGTAGCGGCCAGGGGTACAATGAGCAGTTCTTC. Translating it yields CASSRSGQGYNEQFF.